This TCR beta chain was captured by sequencing in a study of T cells after yellow fever vaccination. V was pared by 5 bases and J by 6 bases, with 6 bases of the junction left unmatched. CDR1 is LGHNA and CDR2 is YSLEER in the germline V gene. The CDR3 is 15 amino acids. TCRdb passed the 5' RACE reads through MiXCR, listing each CDR3 protein once. The table includes 300,000 or so distinct CDR3 sequences, 3% to 4.5% detected once. The sequencing here drew on PBMCs, taken 5 days after the yellow fever booster vaccination. The receptor was isolated from a man aged 18 to 29 who received the YFV17D yellow fever vaccine. J is TRBJ2-1 and V is TRBV4-3; 11 bases align to TRBD1. The CDR3 sequence is CASSAGQGAFNEQFF. In DNA, the CDR3 is TGCGCCAGCAGCGCCGGACAGGGGGCTTTCAATGAGCAGTTCTTC.